This paragraph reports one T cell receptor (beta chain). Within the 2 weeks before study entry, each person in the exposed group met a COVID-19 case. The source of the sample is a study of blood T cell repertoires in COVID-19. In the study overall: T cells, B-cell-depleted T cells, or PBMCs supplied cDNA or gDNA.

Germline V gene data show CDR1 as LNHDA and CDR2 as SQIVND (reference sequence). This CDR3 spans 14 amino acids. The V segment lost 3 bases and the J segment 2 bases; nucleotides outside the gene matches: 2. Original processing notes: Estimation of nucleated cell counts relied on the amplification of reference gene primers. Clones were read by immunoSEQ multiplex PCR, and TCRdb kept only the in-frame ones, dropping some. V, J and clone size are those of that table, while D and trimming were read from the DNA. The sample yields around 320,000 clones, over 85% seen once. The chain is built from TRBV19 and TRBJ1-2; TRBD1 matches 8 bases. The TCR comes from a woman aged 50 to 60 who had been exposed to COVID-19. What was sequenced was PBMCs or T cells enriched from blood (not recorded which). The CDR3 reads CASSINRGNYGYTF. The CDR3 DNA reads as TGTGCCAGTAGTATCAACAGGGGGAACTATGGCTACACCTTC.